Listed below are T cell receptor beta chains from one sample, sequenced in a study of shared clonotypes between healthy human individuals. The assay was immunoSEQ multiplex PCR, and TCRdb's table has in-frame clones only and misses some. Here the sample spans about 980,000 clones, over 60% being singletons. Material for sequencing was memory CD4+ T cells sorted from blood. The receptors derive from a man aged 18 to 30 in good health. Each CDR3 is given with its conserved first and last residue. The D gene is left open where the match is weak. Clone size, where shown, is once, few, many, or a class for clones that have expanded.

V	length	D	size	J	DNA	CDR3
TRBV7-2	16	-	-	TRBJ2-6	TGTGCCAGCAGCTCAGGGAGTTTTGCTGGGGCCAACGTCCTGACTTTC	CASSSGSFAGANVLTF
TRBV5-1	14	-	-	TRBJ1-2	TGCGCCAGCAGCTTACGGGACGGAGCCTATGGCTACACCTTC	CASSLRDGAYGYTF
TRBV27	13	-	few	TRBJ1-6	TGTGCCAGCACCCGACAGGTTAATTCACCCCTCCACTTT	CASTRQVNSPLHF
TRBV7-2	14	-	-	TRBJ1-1	TGTGCCAGAGCTCGGGTGGAGGCGAACACTGAAGCTTTCTTT	CARARVEANTEAFF
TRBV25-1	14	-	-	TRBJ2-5	TGTGCCAGCAGTGACGCAGGGGCGATGGAGACCCAGTACTTC	CASSDAGAMETQYF
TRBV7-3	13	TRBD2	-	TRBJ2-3	TGTGCCAGCAGCTTGGGACTAGGAGATACGCAGTATTTT	CASSLGLGDTQYF
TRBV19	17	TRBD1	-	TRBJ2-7	TGTGCCAGTAGTCCGACAGGGGCGGGAAACCCCTCCTACGAGCAGTACTTC	CASSPTGAGNPSYEQYF
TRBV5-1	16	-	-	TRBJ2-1	TGCGCCAGCAGCCAAGCCAATAGCGGAACCTACAATGAGCAGTTCTTC	CASSQANSGTYNEQFF
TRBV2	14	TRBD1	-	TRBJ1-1	TGTGCGAGCACAGGGGACAGACCGTTCGCTGAAGCTTTCTTT	CASTGDRPFAEAFF
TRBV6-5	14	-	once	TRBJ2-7	TGTGCCAGCAGGGGTGGGGGGCGACACCACGAGCAGTACTTC	CASRGGGRHHEQYF
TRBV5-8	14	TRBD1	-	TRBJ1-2	TGTGCCAGCAGCACACAGGGGGCAGGGTATGGCTACACCTTC	CASSTQGAGYGYTF
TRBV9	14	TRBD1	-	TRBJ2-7	TGTGCCAGCAGCCCAGGGGGACAGGGTCTCGAGCAGTACTTC	CASSPGGQGLEQYF
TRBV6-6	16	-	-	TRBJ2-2	TGTGCCAGCAGTTACCGGACTCCCCGAATCACCGGGGAGCTGTTTTTT	CASSYRTPRITGELFF
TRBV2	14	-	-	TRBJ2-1	TGTGCCAGCAGTGAGTGGCACCGCCCCAATGAGCAGTTCTTC	CASSEWHRPNEQFF
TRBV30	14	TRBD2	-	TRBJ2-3	TGTGCCTGGAGTAGCGGGACGAACACAGATACGCAGTATTTT	CAWSSGTNTDTQYF
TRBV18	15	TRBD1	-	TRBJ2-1	TGTGCCAGCTCACTCGGGACAGGGGGGCCTAATGAGCAGTTCTTC	CASSLGTGGPNEQFF
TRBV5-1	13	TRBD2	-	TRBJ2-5	TGCGCCAGCAGCTTTGGGACTGGGGAGGGCCAGTACTTC	CASSFGTGEGQYF
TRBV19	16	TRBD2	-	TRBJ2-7	TGTGCCAGTAGTGGAGCCCGTAGCGGGAGGGCCAAGGAGCAGTACTTC	CASSGARSGRAKEQYF
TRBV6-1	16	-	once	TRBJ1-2	TGTGCCAGCAGTGACCCTCCGGGGGCGGCGGTGAGCGGCTACACCTTC	CASSDPPGAAVSGYTF
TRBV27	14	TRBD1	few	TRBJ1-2	TGTGCCAGCAGTGCACAGGGGGCCCTGGGGGGCTACACCTTC	CASSAQGALGGYTF
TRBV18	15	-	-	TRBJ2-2	TGTGCCAGCTCACCGTCGGACAGCAACACCGGGGAGCTGTTTTTT	CASSPSDSNTGELFF
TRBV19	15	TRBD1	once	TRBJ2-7	TGTGCCAGTAGTCTCCCGGGACAGGCCGCCTACGAGCAGTACTTC	CASSLPGQAAYEQYF
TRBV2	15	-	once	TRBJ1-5	TGTGCCAGCACTCTGGGGAGGGATAGCAATCAGCCCCAGCATTTT	CASTLGRDSNQPQHF
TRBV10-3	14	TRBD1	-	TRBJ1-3	TGTGCCATCAGACAGGACAGGGCTGGAAACACCATATATTTT	CAIRQDRAGNTIYF
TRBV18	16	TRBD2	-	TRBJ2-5	TGTGCCAGCTCACCACCGGCGGGAGGGGTCCAAGAGACCCAGTACTTC	CASSPPAGGVQETQYF
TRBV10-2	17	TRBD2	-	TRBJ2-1	TGCGCCAGCAGTGAGTCTTTTAGCGGGAGCTCCTACAATGAGCAGTTCTTC	CASSESFSGSSYNEQFF
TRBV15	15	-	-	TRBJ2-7	TGTGCCACCAGCAGAGGCGGGGCCGAGACCTACGAGCAGTACTTC	CATSRGGAETYEQYF
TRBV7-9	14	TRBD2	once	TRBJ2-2	TGTGCCAGCAAGCGGCTAGCGGGAGCCGGGGAGCTGTTTTTT	CASKRLAGAGELFF
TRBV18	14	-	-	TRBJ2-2	TGTGCCAGCTCACTTACACAGAACGCCCGAGAGCTGTTTTTT	CASSLTQNARELFF
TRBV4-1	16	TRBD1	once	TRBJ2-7	TGCGCCAGCAGCCAAGCCCCCGGGACAGGGGGCTACGAGCAGTACTTC	CASSQAPGTGGYEQYF
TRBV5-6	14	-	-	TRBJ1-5	TGTGCCAGCAGCTCCAGACAGACCAATCAGCCCCAGCATTTT	CASSSRQTNQPQHF
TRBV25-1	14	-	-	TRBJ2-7	TGTGCCAGCAGTGATGCTGACAGGCTCCACGAGCAGTACTTC	CASSDADRLHEQYF
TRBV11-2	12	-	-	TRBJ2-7	TGTGCCAGCAGCTTAAGTAGGTCCGAGCAGTACTTC	CASSLSRSEQYF
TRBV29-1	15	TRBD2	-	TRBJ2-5	TGCAGCGTTGCCCTACAAGCGGGAGAAGGTGAGACCCAGTACTTC	CSVALQAGEGETQYF
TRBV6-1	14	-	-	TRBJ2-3	TGTGCCAGCAGTGAACACGGGGGCGCAGATACGCAGTATTTT	CASSEHGGADTQYF
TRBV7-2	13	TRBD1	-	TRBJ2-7	TGTGCCAGCAGCTTCCGACAGGGGGGCGAGCAGTACTTC	CASSFRQGGEQYF
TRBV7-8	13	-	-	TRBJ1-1	TGTGCCAGCAGCTGGACCGTTGGTACTGAAGCTTTCTTT	CASSWTVGTEAFF
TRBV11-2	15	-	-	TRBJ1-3	TGTGCCAGCAGCTTAGGGGAGGGTGGCGGAAACACCATATATTTT	CASSLGEGGGNTIYF
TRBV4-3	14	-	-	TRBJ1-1	TGCGCCAGCAGCCAAGGGGGGAGGGACACTGAAGCTTTCTTT	CASSQGGRDTEAFF
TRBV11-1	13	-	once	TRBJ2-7	TGTGCCAGCAGCCCATTGGATTCCTACGAGCAGTACTTC	CASSPLDSYEQYF
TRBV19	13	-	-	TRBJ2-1	TGTGCCAGTAGAAGGCACTCAGACAATGAGCAGTTCTTC	CASRRHSDNEQFF
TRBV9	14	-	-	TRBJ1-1	TGTGCCAGCAGCGCACAGGTTGGTCGGACTGAAGCTTTCTTT	CASSAQVGRTEAFF